The 15 T cell receptor beta chains below come from one sample, sequenced in a study of cytomegalovirus exposure and HLA in healthy donors. PCR amplification relied on 60 Vbeta primers (plus 13 Jbeta primers). The protocol was immunoSEQ multiplex PCR, while the TCRdb copy is restricted to in-frame clones and leaves out a portion. The top ten clones hold less than 1.6% of a sample with roughly 160,000 clones, less than 75% of them seen once. The sequencing sample was made of PBMCs. The source is a girl under 18 in good health and CMV-seronegative.

V gene TRBV2 combines with J gene TRBJ2-7; TRBD2 agrees at 7 bases. The V segment lost 5 bases and the J segment 0 bases; nucleotides outside the gene matches: 1. Looked up from germline, CDR1 is SNHLY and CDR2 is FYNNEI. The length of the CDR3 is 13 residues. The DNA of the CDR3 is TGTGCCAGCAGTCGGGACTACTCCTACGAGCAGTACTTC. Protein sequence: CASSRDYSYEQYF.

The genes are TRBV7-2 and TRBJ2-3, with 9 bases identical to TRBD2. The germline CDR1 and CDR2 sequences are SGHTA and FQGNSA. Trimming at V came to 5 bases and at J to 0 bases, leaving 3 bases not matched to a gene. This CDR3 has 15 residues. The CDR3 region has the DNA TGTGCCAGCAGCCCCACTAGCGGGAGCACAGATACGCAGTATTTT. This translates into CASSPTSGSTDTQYF.

On this clone: Germline is not matched at one junction end, which may reflect a read error. The gene calls are TRBV5-4 and TRBJ1-2; TRBD1 aligns across 8 bases. CDR3 length: 14 amino acids. CDR1 and CDR2 (germline): SGHNT, YYREEE (reference sequence). CDR3 in DNA: TGTGCCGGCAGCTTGGACAGGGCCAACTATGGCTACACCTTC. Translating it yields CAGSLDRANYGYTF.

This chain joins TRBV30 and TRBJ1-6, with 11 bases matching TRBD1. Trimming cost V 5 bases and J 12 bases; bases outside gene matches: 6. This CDR3 contains 13 residues. The germline gives CDR1 GTSNPN, CDR2 SVGIG (reference sequence). The CDR3 coding sequence is TGTGCCTGGGAGGGGACAGGGGGGATACCCCTCCACTTT. Its protein is CAWEGTGGIPLHF. Full variable domain (remainder filled in from reference TRBV30 and TRBJ1-6): SQTIHQWPATLVQPVGSPLSLECTVEGTSNPNLYWYRQAAGRGLQLLFYSVGIGQISSEVPQNLSASRPQDRQFILSSKKLLLSDSGFYLCAWEGTGGIPLHFGNGTRLTVT.

The gene calls are TRBV18 and TRBJ1-6; TRBD1 agrees at 7 bases. V dropped 3 bases and J dropped 9; count of bases not matched to a gene: 14. The CDR3 covers 17 residues. CDR1 KGHSH and CDR2 LQKENI come from the germline V gene. Here the CDR3 DNA reads TGTGCCAGCTCACCCGTCGGGCAGGGGGTGGTTGGTTCACCCCTCCACTTT. This encodes CASSPVGQGVVGSPLHF.

The chain employs TRBV4-2 and TRBJ1-1, with TRBD1 identical over 11 bases. CDR3 length: 12 residues. CDR1 is LGHNA and CDR2 is YNFKEQ in the germline V gene. J was trimmed by 12 bases and V by 7 bases; bases with no gene match: 7. The CDR3, as DNA: TGTGCCAGCATCAATGGACAGGGGGCGACTTTCTTT. Translating it yields CASINGQGATFF.

This clone showed up just a few times. This chain joins TRBV4-1 and TRBJ1-2, with a weak D call TRBD1 (6 bases). The CDR3 loop spans 13 amino acids. The germline V gene encodes CDR1 MGHRA and CDR2 YSYEKL. Trimming removed 2 bases from V and 6 bases from J, with 10 bases in between. CDR3 protein: CASSQHREDGYTF. CDR3 coding DNA: TGCGCCAGCAGCCAACACAGGGAAGATGGCTACACCTTC.

This clone was recorded at least ten times. The chain joins TRBV13 to TRBJ2-5; 10 nucleotides agree with TRBD2. V was pared by 5 bases and J by 5 bases, with 5 bases of the junction left unmatched. Germline V gives CDR1 PRHDT, CDR2 FYEKMQ (reference sequence). The CDR3 contains 14 residues. Here the CDR3 reads CASSPGTSDETQYF. The CDR3 DNA is TGTGCCAGCAGCCCGGGGACTAGCGATGAGACCCAGTACTTC.

The chain is built from TRBV30 and TRBJ2-3; no reliable D call. The germline V and J ends were trimmed by 3 bases and 6 bases, with 13 bases remaining between them. This CDR3 spans 13 amino acids. CDR1 and CDR2 from the germline V gene are GTSNPN and SVGIG (reference sequence). For the CDR3, the DNA is TGTGCCTGGAGAGTGGGCTTGTTGGATACGCAGTATTTT. Translated: CAWRVGLLDTQYF.

The V call is TRBV13, the J call TRBJ1-5; D gene uncertain. V was trimmed by 4 bases and J by 2 bases, leaving 12 bases between them. CDR3 length: 15 amino acids. From germline, CDR1 is PRHDT and CDR2 FYEKMQ (reference sequence). CDR3 nucleotide sequence: TGTGCCAGCAGCTCGTATGGGCGAGGCAATCAGCCCCAGCATTTT. Protein sequence: CASSSYGRGNQPQHF.

The CDR3 reads CASSLWTGSNEKLFF. The CDR3 DNA reads TGTGCCAGCAGCTTATGGACAGGGAGTAATGAAAAACTGTTTTTT. The chain joins TRBV7-9 to TRBJ1-4; 8 positions match TRBD1. The germline CDR1 and CDR2 sequences are SEHNR and FQNEAQ (reference sequence). The CDR3 totals 15 residues. V gave up 2 bases and J gave up 4 bases; unmatched junction bases: 3.

The chain couples TRBV10-1 to TRBJ2-7, with D possibly matching TRBD1 (6 bases). CDR3 length: 12 amino acids. Germline loops: CDR1 WNHNN, CDR2 SYGVQD (reference sequence). The germline V and J ends were trimmed by 5 bases and 6 bases, with 11 bases remaining between them. The CDR3: CASSTGTREQYF. The CDR3 region has the DNA TGCGCCAGCAGTACAGGGACGCGCGAGCAGTACTTC.

This chain connects TRBV18 to TRBJ1-6; D not resolved. Looked up from germline, CDR1 is KGHSH and CDR2 is LQKENI. This CDR3 is 15 amino acids long. Trimming removed 6 bases from V and 0 bases from J, with 9 bases in between. CDR3 sequence: CASSQKNSYNSPLHF. The CDR3 DNA reads as TGTGCCAGCTCTCAGAAAAACTCCTATAATTCACCCCTCCACTTT. The entire variable domain, with the rest obtained from reference TRBV18 and TRBJ1-6, is as follows: NAGVMQNPRHLVRRRGQEARLRCSPMKGHSHVYWYRQLPEEGLKFMVYLQKENIIDESGMPKERFSAEFPKEGPSILRIQQVVRGDSAAYFCASSQKNSYNSPLHFGNGTRLTVT.

The chain links TRBV9 to TRBJ2-2, with 7 bases lining up with TRBD1. The ends lost 4 bases at V and 6 bases at J; junction bases unmatched: 12. The CDR3 contains 16 residues. CDR1 is SGDLS and CDR2 is YYNGEE in the germline V gene. CDR3 DNA sequence: TGTGCCAGCAGCCCAGTTAGTCATACAGGGGCCGGGGAGCTGTTTTTT. Translation gives CASSPVSHTGAGELFF. The full variable domain, rest sourced from reference TRBV9 and TRBJ2-2, is DSGVTQTPKHLITATGQRVTLRCSPRSGDLSVYWYQQSLDQGLQFLIQYYNGEERAKGNILERFSAQQFPDLHSELNLSSLELGDSALYFCASSPVSHTGAGELFFGEGSRLTVL.

A single count supports this clone. The rearrangement links TRBV9 to TRBJ1-1; 12 nucleotides match TRBD1. Germline V lookup: CDR1 SGDLS, CDR2 YYNGEE. The V and J ends lost 2 bases and 5 bases, in that order; junction bases with no gene match: 10. This CDR3 comprises 17 residues. The CDR3: CASSVGTGGMVGTEAFF. The CDR3 bases are TGTGCCAGCAGCGTTGGGACAGGGGGCATGGTAGGAACTGAAGCTTTCTTT.